This TCR beta chain stems from a study of blood T cell repertoires in COVID-19. V lost 1 base and J lost 6; bases outside the gene matches: 0. The CDR3 is 12 amino acids. CDR1 is SGHAT and CDR2 is FQNNGV in the germline V gene. Produced via immunoSEQ multiplex PCR; TCRdb's table is partial and in-frame only. Of roughly 240,000 clones listed, around 87% were seen once; the top ten hold about 3.6%. This TCR came from a young man with active or convalescent COVID-19. The sample comprised peripheral blood. The chain links TRBV11-2 to TRBJ2-7, with 7 bases matching TRBD1. In DNA, the CDR3 is TGTGCCAGCAGCTTAGCAGGGGGCGAGCAGTACTTC. Residues: CASSLAGGEQYF.